The 7 T cell receptor beta chains below were found in one sample sequenced in a study of early T cells in non-severe SARS-CoV-2 infection. TCRdb processed the 5' RACE reads anew with MiXCR; each CDR3 protein has one entry. The sample contains about 39,000 distinct CDR3 sequences, approximately 7.1% of which appear only once. Sequencing was performed on whole blood. The receptor source for this set is an adult who was a healthcare worker with PCR-confirmed SARS-CoV-2 infection or an uninfected control (not recorded which).

This clonotype showed up just a few times. The CDR3 bases are TGTGCCAGCTCATCTGGGCCCGTCTATGGCTACACCTTC. Its translation: CASSSGPVYGYTF. This chain links TRBV18 with TRBJ1-2; D gene ambiguous. The CDR3 runs to 13 residues. Trimming left V 5 bases short and J 4 bases short, with 11 bases between. CDR1 is KGHSH, CDR2 LQKENI, per germline.

This clonotype was picked up many times. The chain uses TRBV20-1 and TRBJ1-4, with 12 bases that match TRBD1. Per the germline V gene, CDR1 is DFQATT and CDR2 is SNEGSKA (reference sequence). The CDR3 is 18 residues long. The V and J ends lost 6 bases and 6 bases, in that order; junction bases with no gene match: 17. CDR3 loop: CSARGQGALEEEDEKLFF. In DNA form, the CDR3 reads TGCAGTGCCCGGGGACAGGGGGCGCTGGAGGAGGAGGATGAAAAACTGTTTTTT.

Ten or more counts support this clonotype. The chain combines TRBV4-2 with TRBJ2-7; 9 bases match TRBD1. CDR3 length: 18 amino acids. Germline CDR1 reads LGHNA; CDR2 reads YNFKEQ. The trim removed 0 bases at V and 3 bases at J, leaving 12 bases unmatched. The CDR3 sequence is CASSQEGVGGTGLYEQYF. CDR3 sequence (DNA): TGTGCCAGCAGCCAAGAGGGCGTAGGGGGGACAGGGCTCTACGAGCAGTACTTC.

By share of the sample, this clonotype is medium-sized. The chain is built from TRBV15 and TRBJ1-2, with 10 bases aligning to TRBD1. Per the germline V gene, CDR1 is LNHNV and CDR2 is YYDKDF (reference sequence). The V and J ends lost 3 bases and 4 bases, in that order; junction bases with no gene match: 5. This CDR3 comprises 15 residues. The CDR3 DNA is TGTGCCACCAGCAGTGCCCGGACAGGGGGCTATGGCTACACCTTC. Amino acid sequence: CATSSARTGGYGYTF.

This clonotype appeared many times. V gene TRBV7-9 combines with J gene TRBJ2-7; no reliable D call. V was pared by 6 bases and J by 1 base, with 7 bases between. The length of the CDR3 is 12 residues. Germline loops: CDR1 SEHNR, CDR2 FQNEAQ (reference sequence). CDR3 coding DNA: TGTGCCAGCAGTTTTCAGTCCTACGAGCAGTACTTC. It encodes CASSFQSYEQYF.

This clonotype came up a few times. This rearrangement joins TRBV4-2 to TRBJ1-4; possibly TRBD1 for D (6 bases). Germline V lookup: CDR1 LGHNA, CDR2 YNFKEQ. Between the trimmed V and J ends, which lost 2 bases and 8 bases, there was a span of 15 bases. There are 15 residues in the CDR3. The chain's CDR3 is CASSQFWGAGEKLFF. The CDR3 DNA sequence: TGTGCCAGCAGCCAATTCTGGGGGGCTGGGGAAAAACTGTTTTTT.

This clonotype was counted a single time. The V gene is TRBV7-9, the J gene TRBJ1-2, with D uncertain. The V gene's germline CDR1 is SEHNR and CDR2 FQNEAQ (reference sequence). The V end was cut by 5 bases, the J end by 1 base, with 8 bases between. There are 13 residues in the CDR3. The chain's CDR3 is CASSIGINYGYTF. The CDR3 nucleotides are TGTGCCAGCAGCATAGGGATTAACTATGGCTACACCTTC.